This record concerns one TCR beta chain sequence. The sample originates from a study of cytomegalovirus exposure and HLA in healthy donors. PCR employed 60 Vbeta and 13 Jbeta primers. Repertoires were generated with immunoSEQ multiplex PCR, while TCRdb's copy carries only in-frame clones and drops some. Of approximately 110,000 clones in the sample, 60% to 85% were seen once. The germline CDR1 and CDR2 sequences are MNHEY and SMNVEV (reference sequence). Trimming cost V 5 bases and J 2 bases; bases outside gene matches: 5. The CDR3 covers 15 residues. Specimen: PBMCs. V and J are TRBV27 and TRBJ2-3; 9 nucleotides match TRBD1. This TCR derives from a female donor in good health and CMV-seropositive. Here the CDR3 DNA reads TGTGCCAGCAGTCCCGGACAGGGGACCACAGATACGCAGTATTTT. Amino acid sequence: CASSPGQGTTDTQYF.